This TCR beta chain was recovered during a study of T cells in Graves' hyperthyroidism and ophthalmopathy. Amplified regions were TCR beta CDR3 sequences from RNA transcripts. HTBI primers were employed in a first-round RT-PCR of the TCR CDR3. Each CDR3 protein gets one entry after TCRdb re-called the multiplex PCR reads with MiXCR. The sample lists about 590,000 distinct CDR3 sequences, approximately 14% occurring once. A lack of ophthalmopathy progression within 18 months defined stable Graves' hyperthyroidism. Clinical symptoms, serum thyroxine and TRAb, thyroid ultrasound and orbital computed tomography together formed the diagnostic basis. This clonotype has at least ten counts. The CDR3 is 19 residues long. Germline trimming cut 4 bases from V and 2 bases from J; bases unmatched to any gene: 18.

The sample comprised blood. This sequence originates from a woman in her twenties or thirties with Graves' hyperthyroidism. The chain joins TRBV12-3 or TRBV12-4 to TRBJ2-3, with 7 bases identical to TRBD2. The CDR3 protein is CASSSSVTGGLVNTDTQYF. CDR3 sequence (DNA): TGTGCCAGCAGTTCCAGTGTTACGGGAGGCTTAGTGAACACAGATACGCAGTATTTT.